This T cell receptor beta chain originates from a study of cytomegalovirus exposure and HLA in healthy donors. Primers: 60 Vbeta forward and 13 Jbeta reverse. TCRdb keeps only in-frame clones here, not all; method: immunoSEQ multiplex PCR. The data contain 210,000 or so clones, approximately 84% of them singletons. The sequenced sample consisted of PBMCs. This TCR derives from a woman in her 40s in good health and CMV-seronegative.

The CDR3 loop reads CAISAVTGAYGYTF. For the CDR3, the DNA is TGTGCCATCAGCGCCGTGACAGGTGCCTATGGCTACACCTTC. This chain joins TRBV10-3 and TRBJ1-2, with D possibly matching TRBD1 (6 bases). The CDR3 consists of 14 residues. V was pared by 6 bases and J by 4 bases, with 15 bases between. CDR1 is ENHRY, CDR2 SYGVKD, per germline.